This T cell receptor (beta chain) comes out of a study of cytomegalovirus exposure and HLA in healthy donors. Overall study findings and caveats: A later look showed TCR association rates differing by HLA locus, highest for DRB1 and lowest for HLA-C. Being indistinguishable, some V segments were excluded, TRBV6-2 and TRBV6-3 among them. A later analysis by the authors found several of the most significant clusters apparently linked to common viral pathogens. Association of 16,951 TCR beta sequences with HLA alleles was found at 0.05 false discovery rate in a later analysis.

The study ran its PCR with 60 Vbeta and 13 Jbeta primers. Using immunoSEQ multiplex PCR, the repertoire was profiled, and TCRdb retains in-frame clones only, with some absent. This table holds about 300,000 clones, more than 80% found once. Of note for this clone: What it recognizes is unknown.

Germline CDR1 and CDR2: SNHLY and FYNNEI. This CDR3 spans 13 amino acids. The V end lost 11 bases, the J end lost 7 bases, and 17 bases lay between the germline ends. The rearrangement uses TRBV2 and TRBJ2-2, with D tentatively TRBD1 (5 bases). The sample taken for sequencing was PBMCs. This receptor was obtained from a man aged 35 to 55 in good health and CMV-seropositive. DNA of the CDR3: TGTGCCCACGGCAGGGAAAGTAACGGGGAGCTGTTTTTT. This encodes CAHGRESNGELFF.